Below are 9 T cell receptor beta chains sequenced from a single sample in a study of blood T cell repertoires in COVID-19. The assay was immunoSEQ multiplex PCR, and TCRdb's table has in-frame clones only and misses some. The sample holds roughly 300,000 clones, around 86% seen once. The sequenced material came from peripheral blood. These receptors were collected from a woman aged 60-75 years with active or convalescent COVID-19.

The J gene is TRBJ2-1, the V gene TRBV5-6, with D perhaps matching TRBD2 (6 bases). The CDR3 has 16 residues. Germline V gives CDR1 SGHDT, CDR2 YYEEEE. With 2 bases removed from V and 1 base from J, the gap between germline ends came to 13 bases. As DNA, the CDR3 is TGTGCCAGCAGCTTTCTAGCGAGGAATTCCTACAATGAGCAGTTCTTC. Translation: CASSFLARNSYNEQFF. Complete variable domain (other parts from reference TRBV5-6 and TRBJ2-1): DAGVTQSPTHLIKTRGQQVTLRCSPKSGHDTVSWYQQALGQGPQFIFQYYEEEERQRGNFPDRFSGHQFPNYSSELNVNALLLGDSALYLCASSFLARNSYNEQFFGPGTRLTVL.

V and J are TRBV5-1 and TRBJ2-1; a possible D gene is TRBD1 (5 bases). V lost 0 bases and J 4 bases, leaving 14 bases between the germline ends. There are 16 residues in the CDR3. Germline CDR1 reads SGHRS; CDR2 reads YFSETQ. CDR3 nucleotides: TGCGCCAGCAGCTTGGAGGGGTTGGCAGCATACAATGAGCAGTTCTTC. It yields the protein CASSLEGLAAYNEQFF.

The genes are TRBV5-1 and TRBJ2-1; TRBD2 aligns across 11 bases. Trimming cost V 0 bases and J 0 bases; bases outside gene matches: 8. The CDR3 has 19 amino acids. Germline V gene data show CDR1 as SGHRS and CDR2 as YFSETQ. This CDR3 reads CASSLGLAGGLSSYNEQFF. The CDR3 coding sequence is TGCGCCAGCAGCTTGGGGCTAGCGGGGGGCCTAAGCTCCTACAATGAGCAGTTCTTC.

V usage is TRBV18 and J usage is TRBJ1-6; 9 nucleotides match TRBD1. The CDR3 covers 13 residues. Germline V gene lookup returns CDR1 KGHSH and CDR2 LQKENI. Trimming took 8 bases from V and 9 from J; bases not matched to a gene: 5. CDR3 DNA sequence: TGTGCCAGCACAACAGGGGGCACTTCACCCCTCCACTTT. Its translation: CASTTGGTSPLHF.

The CDR3: CASSDTGLVVTDTQYF. The CDR3 nucleotides are TGTGCCAGCAGTGATACGGGACTAGTTGTTACAGATACGCAGTATTTT. This chain uses TRBV2 with TRBJ2-3, with 8 bases fitting TRBD2. J was trimmed by 3 bases and V by 3 bases; bases with no gene match: 8. The germline CDR1 and CDR2 sequences are SNHLY and FYNNEI. This CDR3 contains 16 residues.

J is TRBJ1-5 and V is TRBV7-2; no firm D call. Trimming removed 1 base from V and 7 bases from J, with 5 bases in between. This CDR3 region has 12 residues. The germline gives CDR1 SGHTA, CDR2 FQGNSA. The CDR3 region is CASSLGEQPQHF. The DNA for the CDR3 is TGTGCCAGCAGCTTAGGGGAGCAGCCCCAGCATTTT.

V is TRBV5-6 and J is TRBJ2-5; tentative D call: TRBD1 (6 bases). Germline V gene lookup returns CDR1 SGHDT and CDR2 YYEEEE. Trimming pared 2 bases from V and 5 bases from J, leaving 13 bases between. CDR3 length: 14 residues. The CDR3 nucleotides read TGTGCCAGCAGCTTTGGGGCACAGGGTGAGACCCAGTACTTC. It yields the protein CASSFGAQGETQYF.

The chain combines TRBV27 with TRBJ1-3; weak D call: TRBD1 (5 bases). V shed 2 bases and J shed 3 bases, with 8 bases lying between them. Germline V gives CDR1 MNHEY, CDR2 SMNVEV (reference sequence). The CDR3 covers 14 residues. CDR3 in DNA: TGTGCCAGCAGTTTAGCAGGGTTTGGAAACACCATATATTTT. Translation: CASSLAGFGNTIYF.

V gene TRBV7-3 combines with J gene TRBJ2-3, with 8 bases identical to TRBD2. The CDR3 is 15 residues long. In germline, CDR1 is SGHTA, CDR2 FQGTGA. Trimming took 3 bases from V and 6 from J; bases not matched to a gene: 8. CDR3: CASSFTGGASDTQYF. The CDR3 region has the DNA TGTGCCAGCAGCTTTACCGGGGGGGCCTCGGATACGCAGTATTTT.